This entry is about one T cell receptor (beta chain). What it binds is unknown. The data originate from a study of spatial heterogeneity in lung cancer. Study-level information: In the raw reads, each unique TCR and UMI combination was present more than ten times on average. Study-wide points: Mutation tallies in tumors tracked expanded intratumoral alpha and beta TCR counts.

Unique molecular identifiers tagged every individual TCR cDNA molecule. TCRdb reanalysed the 5' RACE reads using MiXCR and keeps one entry per CDR3 protein. Of about 20,000 distinct CDR3 sequences listed, about 16% are singletons. Sample time point: sample taken at primary tumor resection. V gave up 3 bases and J gave up 0 bases, with 8 bases separating them. This CDR3 is built from 14 residues. Per germline, CDR1 SGHRS and CDR2 YFSETQ. This TCR was sampled from a female donor with early-stage non-small cell lung cancer. The chain combines TRBV5-1 with TRBJ2-3; D perhaps matches TRBD1 (6 bases). Source: lung tumor tissue, taken at surgery. The DNA of the CDR3 is TGCGCCAGCAGCTGGGGGACAAGCACAGATACGCAGTATTTT. Its protein product is CASSWGTSTDTQYF.